This T cell receptor beta chain was retrieved from a study of cytomegalovirus exposure and HLA in healthy donors. The germline V gene encodes CDR1 MDHEN and CDR2 SYDVKM. There are 15 residues in the CDR3. The ends lost 2 bases at V and 4 bases at J; junction bases unmatched: 8. Profiling relied on immunoSEQ multiplex PCR, and the TCRdb table lists in-frame clones only, not all of them. Among tens of thousands of clones, around 97% were seen once, and the ten largest hold about 1.6%. The TCR comes from a woman aged 18-35 years in good health and CMV-seropositive. Sequences were obtained from PBMCs. The rearrangement links TRBV28 to TRBJ2-7; the match to TRBD2 covers 7 bases. CDR3 in DNA: TGTGCCAGCAGTTTAGGGCTAGCGGTTACTTACGAGCAGTACTTC. Translated: CASSLGLAVTYEQYF.